The rows below give T cell receptor beta chains drawn from one sample of a study of cytomegalovirus exposure and HLA in healthy donors. Assay used: immunoSEQ multiplex PCR; TCRdb lists only in-frame clones, some missing. This table holds around 210,000 clones. The sample was PBMCs. These receptors were collected from a girl aged 2 to 10 in good health and CMV-seropositive. CDR3s include the opening cysteine and the closing phenylalanine or tryptophan. Fields, in order: J gene, D gene, V gene, CDR3 protein, CDR3 DNA. The D gene is left open where the match is weak.

>TRBJ2-7|.|TRBV2
CASRGGLYEQYF
TGTGCCAGCAGGGGGGGACTCTACGAGCAGTACTTC
>TRBJ1-2|.|TRBV7-9
CASTSSGVYGYTF
TGTGCCAGCACCTCCTCGGGGGTCTATGGCTACACCTTC
>TRBJ2-1|TRBD2|TRBV7-9
CASSLGSGNTDEQFF
TGTGCCAGCAGCTTAGGTAGCGGGAACACAGATGAGCAGTTCTTC
>TRBJ2-2|.|TRBV18
CASSLGGARSAGELFF
TGTGCCAGCTCACTAGGCGGGGCTCGATCGGCCGGGGAGCTGTTTTTT
>TRBJ1-5|.|TRBV21-1
CASSKAASNQPQHF
TGTGCCAGCAGCAAAGCGGCTAGCAATCAGCCCCAGCATTTT
>TRBJ1-3|.|TRBV7-6
CASSLGGRGNTIYF
TGTGCCAGCAGCTTAGGCGGGCGCGGAAACACCATATATTTT
>TRBJ1-2|TRBD1|TRBV30
CAGQNYGYTF
TGTGCGGGACAGAACTATGGCTACACCTTC
>TRBJ2-7|TRBD1|TRBV27
CASSLYGTGGFYEQYF
TGTGCCAGCAGTTTATACGGTACAGGGGGGTTCTACGAGCAGTACTTC
>TRBJ2-1|TRBD1|TRBV9
CASTFRGQGFNEQFF
TGTGCCAGCACCTTCAGGGGACAGGGATTCAATGAGCAGTTCTTC
>TRBJ2-7|TRBD2|TRBV18
CASSSSGRIEQYF
TGTGCCAGCTCATCTAGCGGGAGGATCGAGCAGTACTTC
>TRBJ2-1|TRBD1|TRBV28
CASRPWDSSYNEQFF
TGTGCCAGCAGGCCTTGGGACAGCTCCTACAATGAGCAGTTCTTC
>TRBJ2-1|TRBD2|TRBV28
CASRSGTSGTYNEQFF
TGTGCCAGCAGATCCGGGACTAGCGGAACCTACAATGAGCAGTTCTTC
>TRBJ2-6|.|TRBV7-8
CASSLAGHPMGANVLTF
TGTGCCAGCAGCTTAGCGGGACACCCTATGGGGGCCAACGTCCTGACTTTC
>TRBJ1-3|.|TRBV13
CASSLSQFSGNTIYF
TGTGCCAGCAGCTTATCACAGTTCTCTGGAAACACCATATATTTT
>TRBJ2-7|.|TRBV9
CASSAGSGGYEQYF
TGTGCCAGCAGCGCCGGGAGTGGGGGGTACGAGCAGTACTTC
>TRBJ2-7|.|TRBV7-9
CASSFSGEQYF
TGTGCCAGCAGCTTCTCGGGGGAGCAGTACTTC
>TRBJ1-2|TRBD1|TRBV7-7
CASTPRGQGFNDGFFYGYTF
TGTGCCAGCACCCCTAGGGGGCAGGGGTTTAACGACGGGTTCTTTTATGGCTACACCTTC
>TRBJ2-7|.|TRBV6-1
CASMKFGGVYEQYF
TGTGCCAGCATGAAGTTTGGCGGGGTCTACGAGCAGTACTTC
>TRBJ2-7|TRBD1|TRBV11-2
CASSAGTGAYYEQYF
TGTGCCAGCAGCGCCGGGACAGGAGCATACTACGAGCAGTACTTC
>TRBJ2-7|.|TRBV5-1
CASSFNSEQYF
TGCGCCAGCAGCTTCAACTCGGAGCAGTACTTC
>TRBJ2-3|.|TRBV2
CAGGSTDTQYF
TGTGCCGGGGGCTCAACAGATACGCAGTATTTT
>TRBJ2-2|.|TRBV9
CASSVGGTGELFF
TGTGCCAGCAGCGTAGGAGGCACCGGGGAGCTGTTTTTT
>TRBJ1-1|.|TRBV29-1
CSGKGGNTEAFF
TGCAGCGGTAAAGGGGGGAACACTGAAGCTTTCTTT
>TRBJ1-1|TRBD1|TRBV7-6
CASSSNSRGTEAFF
TGTGCCAGCAGCTCTAACTCCAGGGGGACTGAAGCTTTCTTT
>TRBJ2-7|.|TRBV29-1
CSVVGSSYEQYF
TGCAGCGTTGTCGGGAGCTCCTACGAGCAGTACTTC
>TRBJ2-2|.|TRBV5-4
CASSLGGLGNGELFF
TGTGCCAGCAGCTTGGGAGGGCTAGGGAACGGGGAGCTGTTTTTT
>TRBJ2-5|.|TRBV7-6
CASMLRAIGGLGARGETQYF
TGTGCCAGCATGCTGCGAGCTATAGGCGGATTAGGGGCACGGGGGGAGACCCAGTACTTC
>TRBJ2-5|.|TRBV9
CASSVVSGLETQYF
TGTGCCAGCAGCGTAGTATCGGGGTTAGAGACCCAGTACTTC
>TRBJ1-1|.|TRBV18
CASSPAGNTEAFF
TGTGCCAGCTCACCGGCGGGGAACACTGAAGCTTTCTTT
>TRBJ1-1|.|TRBV7-9
CASSLRFGRGYAFF
TGTGCCAGCAGCTTAAGGTTCGGCAGGGGATACGCTTTCTTT
>TRBJ2-5|.|TRBV14
CASSQEPGMETQYF
TGTGCCAGCAGCCAAGAACCGGGAATGGAGACCCAGTACTTC
>TRBJ1-2|.|TRBV19
CASSWQIGDYGYTF
TGTGCCAGTAGTTGGCAGATCGGGGACTATGGCTACACCTTC
>TRBJ1-5|TRBD1|TRBV10-3
CASRQGYSNQPQHF
TGTGCCAGCAGACAGGGGTATAGCAATCAGCCCCAGCATTTT
>TRBJ1-1|TRBD1|TRBV7-9
CASSSGGAGAFF
TGTGCCAGCAGCTCAGGGGGCGCGGGAGCTTTCTTT
>TRBJ2-7|.|TRBV2
CASSSGYEQYF
TGTGCCAGCAGTAGCGGATACGAGCAGTACTTC
>TRBJ2-4|TRBD1|TRBV4-1
CASSQDMTGINIQYF
TGCGCCAGCAGCCAAGATATGACAGGGATAAACATTCAGTACTTC
>TRBJ2-1|.|TRBV28
CASSLLTGEGLGFF
TGTGCCAGCAGTTTACTAACGGGAGAGGGTCTTGGGTTCTTC
>TRBJ2-3|.|TRBV11-2
CASSHTDTQYF
TGTGCCAGCAGCCACACAGATACGCAGTATTTT
>TRBJ2-2|.|TRBV5-1
CASSAANTGELFF
TGCGCCAGCAGCGCGGCTAACACCGGGGAGCTGTTTTTT
>TRBJ1-1|.|TRBV6-4
CASSDRYGEAFF
TGTGCCAGCAGTGACCGTTACGGGGAAGCTTTCTTT
>TRBJ2-7|.|TRBV5-4
CASSLMGGSEQYF
TGTGCCAGCAGCTTGATGGGGGGTAGCGAGCAGTACTTC
>TRBJ2-7|.|TRBV28
CASSPWGGALDEQYF
TGTGCCAGCAGCCCATGGGGCGGGGCGCTCGACGAGCAGTACTTC
>TRBJ1-4|.|TRBV27
CASKGKTVSNEKLFF
TGTGCCAGCAAAGGGAAGACAGTTTCTAATGAAAAACTGTTTTTT
>TRBJ1-6|TRBD1|TRBV5-1
CASSLRDRDNSPLHF
TGCGCCAGCAGCTTGCGGGACAGGGATAATTCACCCCTCCACTTT
>TRBJ2-3|.|TRBV5-1
CASSLDPSSTQYF
TGCGCCAGCAGCTTGGACCCGTCGAGTACGCAGTATTTT
>TRBJ2-2|.|TRBV9
CASSVVGTNTGELFF
TGTGCCAGCAGCGTAGTCGGGACTAACACCGGGGAGCTGTTTTTT
>TRBJ1-2|TRBD1|TRBV7-9
CASSLKYRGRGYTF
TGTGCCAGCAGCTTGAAATACAGGGGTCGAGGCTACACCTTC